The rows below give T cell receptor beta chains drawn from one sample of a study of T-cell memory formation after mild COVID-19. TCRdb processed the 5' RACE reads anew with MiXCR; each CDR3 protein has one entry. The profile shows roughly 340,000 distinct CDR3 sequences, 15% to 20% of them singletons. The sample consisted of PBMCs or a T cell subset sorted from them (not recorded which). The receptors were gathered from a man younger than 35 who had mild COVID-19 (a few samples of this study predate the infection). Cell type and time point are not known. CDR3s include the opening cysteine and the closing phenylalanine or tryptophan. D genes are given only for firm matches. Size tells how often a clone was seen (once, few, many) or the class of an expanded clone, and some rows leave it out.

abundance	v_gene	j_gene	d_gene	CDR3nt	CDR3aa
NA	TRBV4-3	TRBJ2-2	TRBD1	TGCGCCAGCAGCTCCGGGACAGGGCTGGACACCGGGGAGCTGTTTTTT	CASSSGTGLDTGELFF
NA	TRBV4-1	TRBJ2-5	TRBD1	TGCGCCAGCAGCTACCGGGACAGGGGGAGAGAGACCCAGTACTTC	CASSYRDRGRETQYF
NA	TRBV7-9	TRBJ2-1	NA	TGTGCCAGCAGCTTTGGGGGGGCAGGGCCCTACAATGAGCAGTTCTTC	CASSFGGAGPYNEQFF
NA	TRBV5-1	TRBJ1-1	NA	TGCGCCAGCAGCTTGCTCGGACGGGACACTGAAGCTTTCTTT	CASSLLGRDTEAFF
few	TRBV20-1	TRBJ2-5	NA	TGCAGTGCCACTTTGGAGACCCAGTACTTC	CSATLETQYF
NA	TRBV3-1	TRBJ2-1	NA	TGTGCCAGCAGCCCGGGCCCCGGGGGACATGAGCAGTTCTTC	CASSPGPGGHEQFF
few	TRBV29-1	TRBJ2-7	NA	TGCAGCGTTGGGGGGGCTGTCTACGAGCAGTACTTC	CSVGGAVYEQYF
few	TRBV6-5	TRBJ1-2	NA	TGTGCCAGCAGCCCACCGGGGCTCGGCTACACCTTC	CASSPPGLGYTF
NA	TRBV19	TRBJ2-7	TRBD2	TGTGCCAGTAGTGTCCTAGCGGGGGCGATTTACGAGCAGTACTTC	CASSVLAGAIYEQYF
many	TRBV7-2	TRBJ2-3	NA	TGTGCCAGCAGCTTAAGCCGGGTGGATACGCAGTATTTT	CASSLSRVDTQYF
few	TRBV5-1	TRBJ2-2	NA	TGCGCCAGCAGCTTGGAACAGGGGAACACCGGGGAGCTGTTTTTT	CASSLEQGNTGELFF
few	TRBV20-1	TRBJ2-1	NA	TGCAGTGCTGGGAGAGCGGTTGAGCAGTTCTTC	CSAGRAVEQFF
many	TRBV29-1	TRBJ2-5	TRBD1	TGCAGCGTTGTCTCCGAGGGGGCGAGAGAGACCCAGTACTTC	CSVVSEGARETQYF
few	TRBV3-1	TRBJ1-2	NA	TGTGCCAGCAGCCAAGAGGGGACTCTCTATGGCTACACCTTC	CASSQEGTLYGYTF
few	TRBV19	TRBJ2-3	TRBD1	TGTGCCAGTAGTATCCGACAGGGGCAAGGAGATACGCAGTATTTT	CASSIRQGQGDTQYF
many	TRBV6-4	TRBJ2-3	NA	TGTGCCAGCAGTGACTCGAAAGGGACAGATACGCAGTATTTT	CASSDSKGTDTQYF
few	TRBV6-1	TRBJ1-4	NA	TGTGCCAGCAGTGAAGCCGTCCCTAGGAAGCTGTTTTTT	CASSEAVPRKLFF
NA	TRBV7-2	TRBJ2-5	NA	TGTGCCAGAAGCTTGGGGGCAGGGGAAGAGACCCAGTACTTC	CARSLGAGEETQYF
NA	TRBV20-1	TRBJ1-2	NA	TGCAGTGCTACCTATTATGGCTACACCTTC	CSATYYGYTF
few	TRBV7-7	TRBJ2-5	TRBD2	TGTGCTAGCAGCTTCGGACTAGCGGGGCTTTCGGCATCAGAGACCCAGTACTTC	CASSFGLAGLSASETQYF
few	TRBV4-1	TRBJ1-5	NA	TGCGCCAGCAGCCAAGTCCACTCCGGGCCTCAGCCCCAGCATTTT	CASSQVHSGPQPQHF
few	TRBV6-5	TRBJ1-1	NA	TGTGCCAGCAGTTACCGACAGGATCATGAAGCTTTCTTT	CASSYRQDHEAFF
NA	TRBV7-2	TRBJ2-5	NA	TGTGCCAGCAGCTTGAGGACAACGGAGACCCAGTACTTC	CASSLRTTETQYF
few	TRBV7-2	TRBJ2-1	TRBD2	TGTGCCAGCAGCTTAGGTAGCGGGGGCTCCAGGTCCTACAATGAGCAGTTCTTC	CASSLGSGGSRSYNEQFF
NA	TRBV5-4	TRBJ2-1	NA	TGTGCCAGCACCCTTGGGTCGGGTGAGCAGTTCTTC	CASTLGSGEQFF
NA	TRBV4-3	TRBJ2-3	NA	TGCGCCAGCAGCCCCGGACATCGTAGCACAGATACGCAGTATTTT	CASSPGHRSTDTQYF
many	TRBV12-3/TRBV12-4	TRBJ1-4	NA	TGTGCCAGCAGTTCGGGTTCTTTGGGTGAAAAACTGTTTTTT	CASSSGSLGEKLFF
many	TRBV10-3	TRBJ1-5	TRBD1	TGTGCCATCAGTGAACCCGGGACAGATAATCAGCCCCAGCATTTT	CAISEPGTDNQPQHF
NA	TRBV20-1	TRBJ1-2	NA	TGCAGTGCCCCCGCCCGGGACCACTATGGCTACACCTTC	CSAPARDHYGYTF
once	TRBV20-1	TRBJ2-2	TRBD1	TGCAGTGCTAGACCCGGGACAGGGGACGGGGAGCTGTTTTTT	CSARPGTGDGELFF
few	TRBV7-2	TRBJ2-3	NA	TGTGCCAGCAGCCCCCGACGGAGCACAGATACGCAGTATTTT	CASSPRRSTDTQYF
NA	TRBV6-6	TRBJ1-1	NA	TGTGCCAGCAGCGGACAGCAGGAGACTGAAGCTTTCTTT	CASSGQQETEAFF